This paragraph covers one TCR beta chain sequence. Only one count was recorded for this clone. It lacks a known antigen. No base-level quality is on record; no much larger clone is a single base apart. The immunoSEQ Assay, a bias-controlled multiplex PCR, was used to amplify TCRbeta CDR3 regions from genomic DNA. On the study's bioinformatics: Within the assay, amplification of reference gene primers was used to estimate how many nucleated cells each sample contained. Sequence reads were collapsed and filtered to measure the absolute abundance of every unique TCRbeta CDR3 rearrangement. For each sample, productive Simpson clonality was calculated by taking the square root of Simpson's diversity index across productive rearrangements. In TCRdb, the immuneACCESS table is reduced to in-frame sequences with V and J assigned. These tables do not hold every clone; where another copy was compared, an unresolved V gene accounts for under half, and the others remain unexplained. The V and J calls and clone size come from that table; D and trimming were worked out from the DNA. Across this sample there are 60,000 to 90,000 clones, with roughly 89% seen only once. In total, the top ten clones hold 3% to 4% of the sample.

CDR1 and CDR2 (MNHNS, SASEGT) derive from the germline V gene. Deletion took 1 base off V and 4 bases off J, with a span of 20 bases between the germline ends. Reading from cysteine to phenylalanine, the CDR3 counts 17 amino acids. Only the CDR3 DNA is retained, 51 bases long and in frame from the first base. The sample comes from a study of blood T cell repertoires in COVID-19 (dated by TCRdb to 2019 to 2021). For context, the study as a whole: Samples from collaborators originated in the United States, Italy and Spain and spanned both the acute and convalescent phases of COVID-19. HLA class I and class II types, where available, came from metadata supplied by the sample provider rather than from assay-based typing. The repertoires were released in a freely available public database intended as a resource for research on the immune response to SARS-CoV-2. The prospective study material was composed of cDNA or gDNA derived from T cells, B-cell-depleted T cells, or PBMCs. Sample metadata almost always included a de-identified subject ID, COVID-19 status, age in years and sex. The samples were drawn from the first 160 participants of the ongoing ImmuneRACE study and from 1,254 subjects provided by 6 global collaborators. Deeply sampled blood TCRbeta repertoires from subjects exposed to, actively infected with, or recovered from COVID-19 were included in the dataset.

The collaborating institutions used their own protocols to collect whole blood in K2EDTA tubes. Collaborator samples were shipped for TCRbeta analysis as frozen whole blood, isolated PBMCs, or DNA extracted from either sample type. General study outcomes and caveats: The quantity of clinical and demographic metadata differed by source and by participant and was supplied without curation.

The TCR comes from a man between 45 and 60 years old with acute or convalescent COVID-19. The sequenced material came from peripheral blood. This chain is built from TRBV6-1 and TRBJ2-7; perhaps TRBD2 is the D gene, with 6 bases matching. The bases are TGTGCCAGCAGTGAAGGGGGGAACGTCGGGAGCCTATACGAGCAGTACTTC. It encodes CASSEGGNVGSLYEQYF.